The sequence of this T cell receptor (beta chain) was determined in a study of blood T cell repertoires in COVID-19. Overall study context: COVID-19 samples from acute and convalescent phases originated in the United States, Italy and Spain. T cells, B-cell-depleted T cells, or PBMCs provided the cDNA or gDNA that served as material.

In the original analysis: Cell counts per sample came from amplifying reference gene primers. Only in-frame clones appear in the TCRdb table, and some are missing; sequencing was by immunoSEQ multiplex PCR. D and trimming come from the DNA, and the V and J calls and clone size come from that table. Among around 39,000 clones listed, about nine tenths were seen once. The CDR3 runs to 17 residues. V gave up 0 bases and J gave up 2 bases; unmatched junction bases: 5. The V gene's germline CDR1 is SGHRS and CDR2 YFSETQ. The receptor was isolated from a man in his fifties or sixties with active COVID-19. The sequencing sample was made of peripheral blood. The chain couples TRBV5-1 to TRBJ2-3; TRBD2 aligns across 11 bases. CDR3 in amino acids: CASSLAATSGNTDTQYF. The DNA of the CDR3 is TGCGCCAGCAGCTTGGCCGCGACTAGCGGGAACACAGATACGCAGTATTTT.